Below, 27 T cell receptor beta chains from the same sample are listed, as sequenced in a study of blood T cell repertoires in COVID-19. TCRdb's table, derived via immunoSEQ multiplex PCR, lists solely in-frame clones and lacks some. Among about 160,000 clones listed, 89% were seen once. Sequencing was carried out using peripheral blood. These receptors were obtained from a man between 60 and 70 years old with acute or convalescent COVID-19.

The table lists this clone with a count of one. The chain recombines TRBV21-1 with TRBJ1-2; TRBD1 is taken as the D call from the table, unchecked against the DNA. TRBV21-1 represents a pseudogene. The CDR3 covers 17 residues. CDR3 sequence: CASSKVSGAQTQSGYTF. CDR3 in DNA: TGTGCCAGCAGCAAAGTTTCAGGGGCCCAAACCCAGTCTGGCTACACCTTC.

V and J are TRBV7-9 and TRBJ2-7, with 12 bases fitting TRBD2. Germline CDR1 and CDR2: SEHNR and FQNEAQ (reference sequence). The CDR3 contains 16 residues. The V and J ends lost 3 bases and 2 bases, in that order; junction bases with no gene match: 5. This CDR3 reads CASSFGLAGPTYEQYF. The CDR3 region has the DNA TGTGCCAGCAGCTTCGGACTAGCGGGGCCTACCTACGAGCAGTACTTC.

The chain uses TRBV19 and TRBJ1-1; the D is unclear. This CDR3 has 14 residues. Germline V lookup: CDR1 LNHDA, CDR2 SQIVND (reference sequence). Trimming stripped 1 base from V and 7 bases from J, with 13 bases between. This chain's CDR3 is CASSIARVKSEAFF. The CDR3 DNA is TGTGCCAGTAGTATAGCGAGGGTCAAAAGTGAAGCTTTCTTT.

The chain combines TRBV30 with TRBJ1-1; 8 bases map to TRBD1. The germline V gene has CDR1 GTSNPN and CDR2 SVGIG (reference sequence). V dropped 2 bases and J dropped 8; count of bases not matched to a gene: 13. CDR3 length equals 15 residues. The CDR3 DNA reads TGTGCCTGGAGTCTTGGGCGGGACAGGACTAGAGAAGCTTTCTTT. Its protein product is CAWSLGRDRTREAFF.

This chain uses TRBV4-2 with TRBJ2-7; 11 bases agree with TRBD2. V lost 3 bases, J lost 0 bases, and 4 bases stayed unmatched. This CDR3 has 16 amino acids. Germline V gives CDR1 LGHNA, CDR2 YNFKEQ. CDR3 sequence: CASSQIAGGFSYEQYF. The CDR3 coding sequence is TGTGCCAGCAGCCAGATAGCGGGGGGGTTCTCCTACGAGCAGTACTTC.

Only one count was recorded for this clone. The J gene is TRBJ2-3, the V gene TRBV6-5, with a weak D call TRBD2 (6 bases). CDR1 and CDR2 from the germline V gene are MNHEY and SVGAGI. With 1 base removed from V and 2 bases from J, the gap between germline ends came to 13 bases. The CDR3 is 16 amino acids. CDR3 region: CASSYFVASATDTQYF. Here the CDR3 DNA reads TGTGCCAGCAGTTACTTCGTGGCTAGCGCCACAGATACGCAGTATTTT.

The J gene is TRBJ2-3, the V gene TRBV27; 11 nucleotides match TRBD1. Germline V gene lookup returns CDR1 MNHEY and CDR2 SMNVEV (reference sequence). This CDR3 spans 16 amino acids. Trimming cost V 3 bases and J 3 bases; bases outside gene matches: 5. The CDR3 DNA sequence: TGTGCCAGCAGTTTCGGGACAGGGGGGAATACAGATACGCAGTATTTT. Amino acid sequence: CASSFGTGGNTDTQYF.

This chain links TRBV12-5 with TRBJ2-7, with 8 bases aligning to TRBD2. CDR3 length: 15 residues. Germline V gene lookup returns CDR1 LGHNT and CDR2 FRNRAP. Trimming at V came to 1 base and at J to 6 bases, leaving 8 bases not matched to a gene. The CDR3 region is CASGLAGLDTREQYF. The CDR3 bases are TGTGCTAGTGGTTTGGCGGGACTAGATACCCGCGAGCAGTACTTC.

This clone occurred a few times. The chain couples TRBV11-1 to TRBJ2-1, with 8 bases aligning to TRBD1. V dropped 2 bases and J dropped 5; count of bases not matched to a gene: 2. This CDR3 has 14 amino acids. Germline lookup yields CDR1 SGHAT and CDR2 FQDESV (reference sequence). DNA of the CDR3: TGTGCCAGCAGCTTACAGGGGGCCCACAATGAGCAGTTCTTC. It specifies CASSLQGAHNEQFF.

CDR3 in amino acids: CASSIGAGQPQHF. The DNA for the CDR3 is TGTGCCAGTAGTATTGGTGCAGGTCAGCCCCAGCATTTT. The chain couples TRBV19 to TRBJ1-5; no clear D. The V and J ends lost 3 bases and 6 bases respectively, with 9 bases between them. The CDR3 runs to 13 residues. CDR1 and CDR2 from the germline V gene are LNHDA and SQIVND (reference sequence).

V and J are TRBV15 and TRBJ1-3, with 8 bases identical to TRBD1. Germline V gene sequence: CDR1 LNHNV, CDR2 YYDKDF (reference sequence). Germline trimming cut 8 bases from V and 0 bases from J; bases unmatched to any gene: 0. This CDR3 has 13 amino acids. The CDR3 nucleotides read TGTGCCACCGGGACAGGCTCTGGAAACACCATATATTTT. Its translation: CATGTGSGNTIYF.

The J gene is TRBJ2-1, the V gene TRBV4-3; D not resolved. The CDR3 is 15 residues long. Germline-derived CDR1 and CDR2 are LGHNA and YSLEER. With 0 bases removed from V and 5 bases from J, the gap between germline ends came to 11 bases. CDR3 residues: CASSQEVGGNNEQFF. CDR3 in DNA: TGCGCCAGCAGCCAAGAGGTCGGCGGAAACAATGAGCAGTTCTTC.

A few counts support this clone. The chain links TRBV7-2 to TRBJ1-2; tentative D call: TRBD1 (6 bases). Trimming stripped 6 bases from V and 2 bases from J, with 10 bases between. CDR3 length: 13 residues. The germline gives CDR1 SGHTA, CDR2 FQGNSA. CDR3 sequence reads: CASRGAHNYGYTF. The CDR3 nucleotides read TGTGCCAGCAGGGGGGCTCACAACTATGGCTACACCTTC.

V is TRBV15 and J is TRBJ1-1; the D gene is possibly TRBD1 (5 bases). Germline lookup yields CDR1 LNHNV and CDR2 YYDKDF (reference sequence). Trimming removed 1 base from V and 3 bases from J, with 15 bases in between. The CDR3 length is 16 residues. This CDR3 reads CATSRARGSSDTEAFF. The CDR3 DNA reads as TGTGCCACCAGCAGAGCAAGGGGTAGTTCGGACACTGAAGCTTTCTTT.

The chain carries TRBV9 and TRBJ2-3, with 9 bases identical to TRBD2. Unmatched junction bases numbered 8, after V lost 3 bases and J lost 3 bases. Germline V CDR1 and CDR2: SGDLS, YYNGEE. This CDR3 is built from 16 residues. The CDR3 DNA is TGTGCCAGCAGCGCAAGAGCGGGGGGCCTTACAGATACGCAGTATTTT. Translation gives CASSARAGGLTDTQYF.

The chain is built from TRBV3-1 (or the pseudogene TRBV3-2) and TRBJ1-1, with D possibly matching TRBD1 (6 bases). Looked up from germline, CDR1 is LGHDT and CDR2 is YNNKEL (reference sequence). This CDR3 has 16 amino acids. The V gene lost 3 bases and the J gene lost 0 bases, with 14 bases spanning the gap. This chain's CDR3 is CASSHGQPYMNTEAFF. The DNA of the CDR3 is TGTGCCAGCAGCCACGGACAGCCATACATGAACACTGAAGCTTTCTTT.

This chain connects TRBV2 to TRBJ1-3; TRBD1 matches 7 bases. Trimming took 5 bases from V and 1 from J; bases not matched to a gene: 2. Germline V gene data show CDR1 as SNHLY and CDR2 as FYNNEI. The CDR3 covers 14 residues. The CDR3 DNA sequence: TGTGCCAGCAGTAAGGGACAGTCTGGAAACACCATATATTTT. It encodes CASSKGQSGNTIYF.

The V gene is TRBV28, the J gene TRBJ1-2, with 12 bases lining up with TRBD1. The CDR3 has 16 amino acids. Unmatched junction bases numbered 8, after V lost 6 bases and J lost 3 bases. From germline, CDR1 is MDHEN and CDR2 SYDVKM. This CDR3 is CASSIGGQGADYGYTF. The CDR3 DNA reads TGTGCCAGCAGCATAGGGGGACAGGGGGCTGACTATGGCTACACCTTC.

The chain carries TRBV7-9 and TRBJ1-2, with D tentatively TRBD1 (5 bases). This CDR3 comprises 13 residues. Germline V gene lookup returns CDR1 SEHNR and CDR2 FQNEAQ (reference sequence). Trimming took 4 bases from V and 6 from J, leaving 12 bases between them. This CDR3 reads CASSSQGVDGYTF. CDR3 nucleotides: TGTGCCAGCAGCTCCCAGGGCGTCGATGGCTACACCTTC.

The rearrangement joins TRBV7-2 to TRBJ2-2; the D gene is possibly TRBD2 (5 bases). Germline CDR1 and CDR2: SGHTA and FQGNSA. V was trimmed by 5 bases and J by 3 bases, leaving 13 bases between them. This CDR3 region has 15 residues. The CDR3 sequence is CASSPRAAYTGELFF. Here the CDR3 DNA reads TGTGCCAGCAGCCCGAGGGCGGCGTACACCGGGGAGCTGTTTTTT.

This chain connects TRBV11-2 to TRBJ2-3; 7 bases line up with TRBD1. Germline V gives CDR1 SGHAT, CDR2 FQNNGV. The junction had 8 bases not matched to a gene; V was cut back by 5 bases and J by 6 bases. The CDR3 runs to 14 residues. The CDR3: CASSAGTDGDTQYF. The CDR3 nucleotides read TGTGCCAGCAGCGCAGGGACAGACGGGGATACGCAGTATTTT.

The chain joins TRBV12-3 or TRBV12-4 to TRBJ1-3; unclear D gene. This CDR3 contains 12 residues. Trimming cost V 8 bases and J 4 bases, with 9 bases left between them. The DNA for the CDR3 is TGTGCCAGCCAGAACACCGGAAACACCATATATTTT. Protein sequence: CASQNTGNTIYF.

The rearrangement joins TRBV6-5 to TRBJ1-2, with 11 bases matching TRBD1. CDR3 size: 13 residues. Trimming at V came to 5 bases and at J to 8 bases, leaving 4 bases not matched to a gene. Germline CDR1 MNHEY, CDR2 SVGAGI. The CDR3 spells CASSRTGGKGYTF. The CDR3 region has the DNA TGTGCCAGCAGTCGGACAGGGGGCAAGGGCTACACCTTC.

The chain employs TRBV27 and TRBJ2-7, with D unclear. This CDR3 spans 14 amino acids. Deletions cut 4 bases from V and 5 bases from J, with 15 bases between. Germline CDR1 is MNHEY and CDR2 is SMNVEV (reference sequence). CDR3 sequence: CASSYRFSADEQYF. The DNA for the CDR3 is TGTGCCAGCAGTTATAGGTTCAGTGCGGACGAGCAGTACTTC.

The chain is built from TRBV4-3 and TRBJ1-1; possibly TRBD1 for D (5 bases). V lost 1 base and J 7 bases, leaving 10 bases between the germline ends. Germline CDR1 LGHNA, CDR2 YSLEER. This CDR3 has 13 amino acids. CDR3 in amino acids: CASSQATAGEAFF. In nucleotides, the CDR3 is TGCGCCAGCAGCCAAGCGACAGCGGGTGAAGCTTTCTTT.

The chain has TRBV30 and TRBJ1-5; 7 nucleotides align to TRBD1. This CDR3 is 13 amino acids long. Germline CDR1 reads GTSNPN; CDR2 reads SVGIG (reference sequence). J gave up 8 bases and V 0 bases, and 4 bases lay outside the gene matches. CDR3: CAWSVQGMEPQHF. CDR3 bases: TGTGCCTGGAGTGTACAGGGGATGGAGCCCCAGCATTTT.

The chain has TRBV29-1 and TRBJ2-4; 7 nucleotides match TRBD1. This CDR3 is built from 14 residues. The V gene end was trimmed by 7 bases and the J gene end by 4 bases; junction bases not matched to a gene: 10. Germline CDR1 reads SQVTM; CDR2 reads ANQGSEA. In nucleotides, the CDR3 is TGCAGCGCCGGTATTGGGACAGAAAAAAACATTCAGTACTTC. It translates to CSAGIGTEKNIQYF. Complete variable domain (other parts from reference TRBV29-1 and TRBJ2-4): SAVISQKPSRDICQRGTSLTIQCQVDSQVTMMFWYRQQPGQSLTLIATANQGSEATYESGFVIDKFPISRPNLTFSTLTVSNMSPEDSSIYLCSAGIGTEKNIQYFGAGTRLSVL.